Listed here are 3 T cell receptor beta chains from one sample, sequenced in a study of blood T cell repertoires in COVID-19. TCRdb's copy holds only in-frame clones and misses some; the assay was immunoSEQ multiplex PCR. The sample holds about 92,000 clones; 80% are singletons and the top ten take 10%. Source material: peripheral blood. These receptors were collected from a woman in her seventies with acute or convalescent COVID-19.

This CDR3 reads CASSYSSSSGDNEQFF. The CDR3 nucleotides are TGTGCCAGCAGTTACAGTAGTTCTAGCGGGGACAATGAGCAGTTCTTC. The chain carries TRBV6-6 and TRBJ2-1; 9 nucleotides agree with TRBD2. This CDR3 spans 16 amino acids. V shed 2 bases, J shed 5 bases, and the junction held 7 bases outside the gene matches. The germline V gene encodes CDR1 MNHNY and CDR2 SVGAGI (reference sequence).

This rearrangement joins TRBV5-4 to TRBJ1-1; TRBD1 matches at 10 bases. CDR3 length: 14 amino acids. CDR1 SGHNT and CDR2 YYREEE come from the germline V gene (reference sequence). Trimming cost V 6 bases and J 0 bases; bases outside gene matches: 2. The CDR3 sequence: CASTGQGVNTEAFF. In nucleotides, the CDR3 is TGTGCCAGCACCGGACAGGGGGTGAACACTGAAGCTTTCTTT.

This sequence joins TRBV30 and TRBJ1-6, with D unresolved. This CDR3 is 18 amino acids long. With 0 bases removed from V and 0 bases from J, the gap between germline ends came to 15 bases. CDR1 and CDR2 from the germline V gene are GTSNPN and SVGIG (reference sequence). In DNA form, the CDR3 reads TGTGCCTGGAGTGTACGCGTGGGCCCTACCTCCTATAATTCACCCCTCCACTTT. Protein: CAWSVRVGPTSYNSPLHF.